These 27 T cell receptor beta chains were sequenced from one sample in a study of regulatory T cells in long-lasting Graves disease. Relying on iRepertoire HTBI primers and Arm-PCR of CDR3 regions, the team built TCR beta libraries. TCRdb used MiXCR to reprocess the multiplex PCR reads, holding one entry per CDR3 protein. The table shows around 480,000 distinct CDR3 sequences, with under 20% occurring only once. The sample's time point: newly diagnosed GD, antithyroid drugs for less than 3 months. There was RNA extracted from PBMCs, and the TCR library was made from it. This sample also appeared in a second study, on T cells in Graves' hyperthyroidism and ophthalmopathy.

Sequencing was performed on peripheral blood mononuclear cells (PBMCs), taken at new diagnosis, from a patient treated with antithyroid drugs. The receptors were gathered from a man aged 40-55 years with Graves disease.

The DNA of the CDR3 is TGTGCCAGCTCACCACCGGGACAAATGAACTATGGCTACACCTTC. It specifies CASSPPGQMNYGYTF. The chain carries TRBV18 and TRBJ1-2; the D gene is possibly TRBD1 (6 bases). The CDR3 contains 15 residues. V was pared by 0 bases and J by 2 bases, with 10 bases between. The germline gives CDR1 KGHSH, CDR2 LQKENI.

In this sample, this clonotype turned up many times. The chain is built from TRBV11-2 and TRBJ2-5; 10 bases are a match to TRBD1. After removal of 2 bases from V and 4 bases from J, the junction contained 13 bases not matched to a gene. Germline V gene lookup returns CDR1 SGHAT and CDR2 FQNNGV. This CDR3 spans 18 amino acids. For the CDR3, the DNA is TGTGCCAGCAGCTTAACCCCCTTACGACAGGGGGCCGGAGAGACCCAGTACTTC. Translating gives CASSLTPLRQGAGETQYF.

This chain connects TRBV12-3 or TRBV12-4 to TRBJ2-1, with D maybe TRBD1 (6 bases). This CDR3 comprises 16 residues. Trimming cost V 5 bases and J 4 bases, with 18 bases left between them. This CDR3 reads CASSNPTGTLYNEQFF. Here the CDR3 DNA reads TGTGCCAGCAGTAACCCAACAGGGACCTTATACAATGAGCAGTTCTTC.

The chain couples TRBV3-1 to TRBJ2-5; D possibly corresponds to TRBD2 (6 bases). Germline-derived CDR1 and CDR2 are LGHDT and YNNKEL (reference sequence). Trimming took off 5 bases at V and 1 base at J, with 14 bases between the two ends. The CDR3 runs 15 residues. The chain's CDR3 is CASSGRTGLQETQYF. For the CDR3, the DNA is TGTGCCAGCAGCGGTAGGACGGGACTCCAAGAGACCCAGTACTTC.

A word on this clonotype: A much larger clone differs by one base, so this may be a read error. This chain joins TRBV28 and TRBJ2-3, with 9 bases matching TRBD1. Judging by the DNA end, TRBJ2-1 fits better; the J call may be wrong. In germline, CDR1 is MDHEN, CDR2 SYDVKM. The CDR3 runs 15 residues. Here the CDR3 DNA reads TGTGCCAGCAGTCCCCTAGGACAGGGGAGCGATGAGCAGTTCTTC. It specifies CASSPLGQGSDEQFF.

This chain links TRBV6-5 with TRBJ2-3; TRBD1 matches 8 bases. The CDR3 length is 16 residues. J lost 4 bases, V lost 2 bases, and 8 bases had no gene match. Germline CDR1 MNHEY, CDR2 SVGAGI. The CDR3 loop reads CASSYDRGGIADTQYF. As DNA, the CDR3 is TGTGCCAGCAGTTACGACAGGGGAGGTATCGCAGATACGCAGTATTTT.

This clonotype came up many times. The chain is built from TRBV20-1 and TRBJ1-1; D is ambiguous. V was pared by 3 bases and J by 1 base, with 15 bases between. The CDR3 totals 15 residues. The germline V gene has CDR1 DFQATT and CDR2 SNEGSKA (reference sequence). The CDR3 here is CSASKGSRPNTEAFF. CDR3 sequence (DNA): TGCAGTGCTAGTAAGGGTAGTAGGCCGAACACTGAAGCTTTCTTT.

A few counts support this clonotype. The chain recombines TRBV20-1 with TRBJ2-5; a weak D match, TRBD1 (6 bases). V dropped 7 bases and J dropped 4 bases, with 10 bases sitting between them. This CDR3 has 11 residues. Looked up from germline, CDR1 is DFQATT and CDR2 is SNEGSKA (reference sequence). The CDR3 coding sequence is TGCAGTGAGGGGGTTTTAGAGACCCAGTACTTC. It translates to CSEGVLETQYF.

The rearrangement joins TRBV29-1 to TRBJ2-3, with 8 bases aligning to TRBD1. Per the germline V gene, CDR1 is SQVTM and CDR2 is ANQGSEA. Unmatched junction bases numbered 5, after V lost 2 bases and J lost 4 bases. The CDR3 is 14 residues long. The CDR3 region has the DNA TGCAGCGTTGAAAGCGCAGGGGGCCCAGATACGCAGTATTTT. Translated, it gives CSVESAGGPDTQYF.

This sequence joins TRBV14 and TRBJ1-1; D ambiguous. V was pared by 0 bases and J by 4 bases, with 9 bases between. CDR1 is SGHDN and CDR2 is FVKESK in the germline V gene. CDR3 size: 14 residues. CDR3 bases: TGTGCCAGCAGCCAAGAGCTATCTGGCACTGAAGCTTTCTTT. Amino acid sequence: CASSQELSGTEAFF.

This clonotype was seen a handful of times. This chain links TRBV7-6 with TRBJ2-1; D may match TRBD1 or TRBD2 (5 bases each). V lost 5 bases and J lost 3, with 17 bases in between. CDR3 length equals 16 residues. Germline CDR1 is SGHVS and CDR2 is FNYEAQ. CDR3 loop: CASSRTGAGIYNEQFF. In DNA form, the CDR3 reads TGTGCCAGCAGCCGGACCGGGGCCGGGATCTACAATGAGCAGTTCTTC.

This clonotype was detected only a few times. V usage is TRBV7-9 and J usage is TRBJ2-1; TRBD2 agrees at 7 bases. Looked up from germline, CDR1 is SEHNR and CDR2 is FQNEAQ (reference sequence). After removal of 5 bases from V and 8 bases from J, the junction contained 12 bases not matched to a gene. The CDR3 covers 15 residues. The CDR3 nucleotides are TGTGCCAGCAGCCCCCAAGGCGGGAGCGGCGATGAGCAGTTCTTC. Translated, it gives CASSPQGGSGDEQFF.

Ten or more counts support this clonotype. The rearrangement uses TRBV28 and TRBJ2-1; D is ambiguous. Germline CDR1 reads MDHEN; CDR2 reads SYDVKM. This CDR3 is built from 13 residues. V gave up 4 bases and J gave up 4 bases, with 8 bases separating them. CDR3 in amino acids: CASSSSRYNEQFF. The CDR3 DNA reads TGTGCCAGCAGTTCCTCCCGTTACAATGAGCAGTTCTTC.

The chain carries TRBV10-3 and TRBJ2-3; no firm D call. The CDR3 sequence is 14 residues long. The V gene's germline CDR1 is ENHRY and CDR2 SYGVKD. V was cut by 11 bases and J by 4 bases, with 19 bases left in between. CDR3 region: CAAGWGNSPDTQYF. The CDR3 DNA reads TGTGCCGCTGGGTGGGGTAATTCCCCAGATACGCAGTATTTT.

V gene TRBV12-3 or TRBV12-4 combines with J gene TRBJ2-4; 10 bases map to TRBD1. This CDR3 is built from 15 residues. Unmatched junction bases numbered 9, after V lost 6 bases and J lost 7 bases. CDR3: CASSQIGTGANIQYF. The CDR3 region has the DNA TGTGCCAGCAGCCAAATAGGGACAGGGGCGAACATTCAGTACTTC.

This clonotype was found a few times. The chain carries TRBV19 and TRBJ1-5; a weak D match, TRBD1 (5 bases). This CDR3 region has 16 residues. V was clipped by 3 bases and J by 3 bases, with 15 bases between them. In germline, CDR1 is LNHDA, CDR2 SQIVND (reference sequence). DNA of the CDR3: TGTGCCAGTAGTATCACAGTTCAGGGTTCCAATCAGCCCCAGCATTTT. Protein product: CASSITVQGSNQPQHF.

In this sample, this clonotype turned up a few times. This chain joins TRBV6-1 and TRBJ2-1, with a weak D call TRBD2 (5 bases). V was cut by 8 bases and J by 4 bases, with 12 bases left in between. The CDR3 contains 13 residues. The germline gives CDR1 MNHNS, CDR2 SASEGT. The CDR3 coding sequence is TGTGCCAGCCTCGTAACGGGATACAATGAGCAGTTCTTC. It encodes CASLVTGYNEQFF.

This clonotype was counted at least ten times. V usage is TRBV7-3 and J usage is TRBJ2-1, with 9 bases fitting TRBD1. This CDR3 is built from 12 residues. Germline V gene data show CDR1 as SGHTA and CDR2 as FQGTGA. The ends lost 6 bases at V and 11 bases at J; junction bases unmatched: 5. The CDR3 region is CASSMTGGKQFF. The CDR3 DNA reads TGTGCCAGCAGTATGACAGGGGGTAAGCAGTTCTTC.

The chain is built from TRBV29-1 and TRBJ2-2, with TRBD1 identical over 9 bases. This CDR3 is 14 amino acids long. Germline V gives CDR1 SQVTM, CDR2 ANQGSEA. The ends lost 6 bases at V and 6 bases at J; junction bases unmatched: 8. The CDR3, as DNA: TGCAGCGTCCGGGACAGGGTTGATTCCGGGGAGCTGTTTTTT. It specifies CSVRDRVDSGELFF.

J is TRBJ1-1 and V is TRBV5-1; 7 bases align to TRBD1. Germline loops: CDR1 SGHRS, CDR2 YFSETQ. The junction had 5 bases not matched to a gene; V was cut back by 5 bases and J by 1 base. The CDR3 is 14 residues long. This chain's CDR3 is CASSWGQPNTEAFF. CDR3 nucleotide sequence: TGCGCCAGCAGTTGGGGACAGCCGAACACTGAAGCTTTCTTT.

A remark on this clonotype: Possible read error: a much larger clone is one base away. The chain joins TRBV2 to TRBJ2-7; D gene uncertain. The CDR3 loop spans 14 amino acids. The germline V gene encodes CDR1 SNHLY and CDR2 FYNNEI. The CDR3 DNA reads as TGTGCCAGCTCACAAGCTCCGGGCCCCTACGGGCAGTACTTC. It yields the protein CASSQAPGPYGQYF. The whole variable domain, filled in from reference TRBV2 and TRBJ2-7, reads EPEVTQTPSHQVTQMGQEVILRCVPISNHLYFYWYRQILGQKVEFLVSFYNNEISEKSEIFDDQFSVERPDGSNFTLKIRSTKLEDSAMYFCASSQAPGPYGQYFGPGTRLTVT.

This chain connects TRBV7-9 to TRBJ1-3; possibly TRBD1 for D (5 bases). The CDR3 spans 15 residues. Germline V lookup: CDR1 SEHNR, CDR2 FQNEAQ (reference sequence). The V gene lost 5 bases and the J gene lost 0 bases, with 11 bases spanning the gap. CDR3 coding DNA: TGTGCCAGCAGCCGGTTCGGGGCCTCTGGAAACACCATATATTTT. Translation gives CASSRFGASGNTIYF.

DNA for the CDR3: TGTGCCAGTAGTAGAAGACAGGGCGCGCAGGGAAGCAATCAGCCCCAGCATTTT. This translates into CASSRRQGAQGSNQPQHF. This chain links TRBV19 with TRBJ1-5, with 7 positions matching TRBD1. Losses at the gene ends were 4 bases for V and 1 base for J; bases not matched to a gene: 13. The germline CDR1 and CDR2 sequences are LNHDA and SQIVND (reference sequence). There are 18 residues in the CDR3.

The table lists this clonotype with many counts. This chain joins TRBV30 and TRBJ2-2, with D unclear. The germline V and J ends were trimmed by 3 bases and 4 bases, with 15 bases remaining between them. The CDR3 loop spans 15 amino acids. CDR1 and CDR2 from the germline V gene are GTSNPN and SVGIG (reference sequence). The CDR3 bases are TGTGCCTGGAGGGAACGGGCTAGACTCACCGGGGAGCTGTTTTTT. Its translation: CAWRERARLTGELFF.

This clonotype occurred a few times. The chain joins TRBV7-9 to TRBJ2-5; perhaps TRBD2 as D (6 bases). The V and J ends lost 4 bases and 5 bases respectively, with 14 bases between them. This CDR3 is 14 amino acids long. CDR1 SEHNR and CDR2 FQNEAQ come from the germline V gene (reference sequence). This chain's CDR3 is CASSSFQAGETQYF. The CDR3, as DNA: TGTGCCAGCAGCTCCTTCCAGGCGGGGGAGACCCAGTACTTC.

A few counts support this clonotype. The chain joins TRBV29-1 to TRBJ2-3; TRBD1 aligns across 7 bases. The germline V gene encodes CDR1 SQVTM and CDR2 ANQGSEA. The junction had 12 bases not matched to a gene; V was cut back by 4 bases and J by 2 bases. The CDR3 has 16 residues. The CDR3 nucleotides are TGCAGCGTTGCCGGGACAGTATCACAAACCACAGATACGCAGTATTTT. It yields the protein CSVAGTVSQTTDTQYF.

DNA of the CDR3: TGTGCCAGCAGCTCGGGACAGGGGGCTTCTGAAAAACTGTTTTTT. Residues: CASSSGQGASEKLFF. The chain joins TRBV7-9 to TRBJ1-4; 12 bases align to TRBD1. The V and J ends lost 4 bases and 7 bases, in that order; junction bases with no gene match: 4. The CDR3 consists of 15 residues. CDR1 is SEHNR, CDR2 FQNEAQ, per germline (reference sequence).